This T cell receptor beta chain appears in the sequencing data of a study of blood T cell repertoires in COVID-19. Study-level information: The United States, Italy and Spain supplied acute and convalescent COVID-19 samples. Sources were T cells, B-cell-depleted T cells, or PBMCs; the material itself was cDNA or gDNA.

Authors' processing steps: Scientists estimated how many nucleated cells there were by amplifying reference gene primers. Profiling relied on immunoSEQ multiplex PCR, and the TCRdb table lists in-frame clones only, not all of them. From that table come the V and J calls and clone size; the DNA was used to work out D and trimming. The sample has 210,000 or so clones; 88% are singletons. Source material: peripheral blood. The sequence derives from an older woman with acute or convalescent COVID-19.

In DNA form, the CDR3 reads TGTGCCAGCAGCCCACTCCCGGGGGGTAGCGGCGGTGGCGCCGGGGAGCTGTTTTTT. Its protein product is CASSPLPGGSGGGAGELFF. V gene TRBV9 combines with J gene TRBJ2-2, with 7 nucleotides matching TRBD2. CDR3 length: 19 residues. Losses at the gene ends were 4 bases for V and 6 bases for J; bases not matched to a gene: 21. Germline assignment: CDR1 SGDLS and CDR2 YYNGEE. Complete variable domain (other parts from reference TRBV9 and TRBJ2-2): DSGVTQTPKHLITATGQRVTLRCSPRSGDLSVYWYQQSLDQGLQFLIQYYNGEERAKGNILERFSAQQFPDLHSELNLSSLELGDSALYFCASSPLPGGSGGGAGELFFGEGSRLTVL.